This T cell receptor beta chain emerged from a study of cytomegalovirus exposure and HLA in healthy donors. Study findings and constraints: A later analysis linked roughly 17,000 TCR beta sequences to HLA alleles at 0.05 false discovery rate. The authors confirmed in vitro that three CMV-associated chains were specific for CMV antigens.

The ends were cut back, 1 base at V and 3 bases at J, with 9 bases in the middle. The CDR3 sequence is 14 residues long. Germline V CDR1 and CDR2: MGHRA, YSYEKL. In the PCR, 60 Vbeta and 13 Jbeta primers were used. Sequencing was performed with immunoSEQ multiplex PCR; in TCRdb, only in-frame clones are kept and a portion is missing. This sample yields roughly 130,000 clones, of which around 80% are seen a single time; 2.7% belongs to the top ten. This clone was seen a few times. The target antigen is unknown. Sample: PBMCs. The V call is TRBV4-1, the J call TRBJ1-2; TRBD1 is a possible D gene (6 bases). The TCR was taken from a boy younger than 10 in good health and CMV-seronegative. The CDR3: CASSQGQADYGYTF. CDR3 DNA: TGCGCCAGCAGCCAAGGACAGGCTGACTATGGCTACACCTTC.